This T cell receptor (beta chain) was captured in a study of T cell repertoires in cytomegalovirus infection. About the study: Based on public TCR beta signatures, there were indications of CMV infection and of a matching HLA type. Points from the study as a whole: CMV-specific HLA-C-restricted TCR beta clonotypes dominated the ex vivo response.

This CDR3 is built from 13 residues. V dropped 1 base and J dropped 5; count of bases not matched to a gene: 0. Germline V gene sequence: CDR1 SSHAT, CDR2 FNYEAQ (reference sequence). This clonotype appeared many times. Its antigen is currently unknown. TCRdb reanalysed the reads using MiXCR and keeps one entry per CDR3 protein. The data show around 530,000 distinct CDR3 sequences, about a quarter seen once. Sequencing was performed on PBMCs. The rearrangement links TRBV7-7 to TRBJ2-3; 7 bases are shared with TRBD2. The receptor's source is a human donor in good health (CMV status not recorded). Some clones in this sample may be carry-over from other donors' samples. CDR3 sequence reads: CASSLVAGDTQYF. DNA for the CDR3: TGTGCCAGCAGCTTAGTAGCGGGAGATACGCAGTATTTT.